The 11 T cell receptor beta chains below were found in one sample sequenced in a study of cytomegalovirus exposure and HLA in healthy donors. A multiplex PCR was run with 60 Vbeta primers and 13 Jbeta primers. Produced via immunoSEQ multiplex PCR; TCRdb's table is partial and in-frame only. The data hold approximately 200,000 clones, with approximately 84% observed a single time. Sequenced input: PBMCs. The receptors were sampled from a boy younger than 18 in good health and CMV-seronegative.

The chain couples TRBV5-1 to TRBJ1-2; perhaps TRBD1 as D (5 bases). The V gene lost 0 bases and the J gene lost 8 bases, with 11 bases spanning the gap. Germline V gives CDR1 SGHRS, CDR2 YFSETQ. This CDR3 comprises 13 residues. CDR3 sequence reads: CASSLVRGSGYTF. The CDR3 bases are TGCGCCAGCAGCTTGGTGCGGGGGAGCGGCTACACCTTC.

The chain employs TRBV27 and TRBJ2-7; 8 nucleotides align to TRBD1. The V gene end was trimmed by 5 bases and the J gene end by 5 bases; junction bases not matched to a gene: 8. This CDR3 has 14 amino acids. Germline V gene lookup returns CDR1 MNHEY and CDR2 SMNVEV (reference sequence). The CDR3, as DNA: TGTGCCAGCAGTCAGACCGGGACAGGCGACGAGCAGTACTTC. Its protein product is CASSQTGTGDEQYF.

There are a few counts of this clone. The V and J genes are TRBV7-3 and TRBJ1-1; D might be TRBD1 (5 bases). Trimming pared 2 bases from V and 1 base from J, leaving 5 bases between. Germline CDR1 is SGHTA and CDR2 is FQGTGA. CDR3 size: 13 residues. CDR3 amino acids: CASSLQGNTEAFF. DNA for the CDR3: TGTGCCAGCAGCTTACAGGGGAACACTGAAGCTTTCTTT.

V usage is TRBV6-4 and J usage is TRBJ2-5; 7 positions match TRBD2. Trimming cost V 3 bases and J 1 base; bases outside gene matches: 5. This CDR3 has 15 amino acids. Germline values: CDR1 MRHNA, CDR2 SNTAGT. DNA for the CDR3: TGTGCCAGCAGTGAAAACGGGGGGTCCCAAGAGACCCAGTACTTC. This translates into CASSENGGSQETQYF.

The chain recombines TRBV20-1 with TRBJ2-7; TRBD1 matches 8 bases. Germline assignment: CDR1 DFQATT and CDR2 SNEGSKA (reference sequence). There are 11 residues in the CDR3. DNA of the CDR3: TGCAGCGCGGACAGGGCTTCTGAGCAGTACTTC. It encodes CSADRASEQYF.

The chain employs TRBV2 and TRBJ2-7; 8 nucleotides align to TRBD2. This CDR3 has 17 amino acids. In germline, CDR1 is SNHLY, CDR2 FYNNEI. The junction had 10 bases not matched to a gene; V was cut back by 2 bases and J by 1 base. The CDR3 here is CASSERLGLAPSYEQYF. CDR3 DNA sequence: TGTGCCAGCAGTGAACGGTTAGGACTAGCCCCTTCCTACGAGCAGTACTTC.

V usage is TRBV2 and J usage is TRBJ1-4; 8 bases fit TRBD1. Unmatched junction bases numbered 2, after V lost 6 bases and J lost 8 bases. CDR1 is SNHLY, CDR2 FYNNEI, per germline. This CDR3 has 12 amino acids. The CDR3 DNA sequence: TGTGCCAGCAGGGGGGACAGGGAAAAACTGTTTTTT. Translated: CASRGDREKLFF.

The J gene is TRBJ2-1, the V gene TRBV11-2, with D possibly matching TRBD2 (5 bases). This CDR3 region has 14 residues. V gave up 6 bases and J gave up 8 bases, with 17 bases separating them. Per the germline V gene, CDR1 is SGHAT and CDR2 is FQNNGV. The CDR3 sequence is CASRELDFGHEQFF. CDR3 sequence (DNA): TGTGCCAGCAGAGAACTAGACTTCGGTCATGAGCAGTTCTTC.

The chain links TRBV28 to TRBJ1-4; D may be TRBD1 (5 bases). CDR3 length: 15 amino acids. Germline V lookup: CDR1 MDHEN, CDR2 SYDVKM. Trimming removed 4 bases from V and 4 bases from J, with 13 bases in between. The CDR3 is CASSSRQLLNEKLFF. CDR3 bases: TGTGCCAGCAGTTCCCGACAGCTACTTAATGAAAAACTGTTTTTT.

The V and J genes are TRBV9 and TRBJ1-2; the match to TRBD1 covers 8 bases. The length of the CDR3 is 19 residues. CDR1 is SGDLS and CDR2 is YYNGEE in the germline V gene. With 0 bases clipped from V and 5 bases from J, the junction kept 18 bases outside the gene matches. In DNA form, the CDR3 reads TGTGCCAGCAGCGTAGGGATGGGGGAGACAGGGGAACGGGGTTATGGCTACACCTTC. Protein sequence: CASSVGMGETGERGYGYTF.

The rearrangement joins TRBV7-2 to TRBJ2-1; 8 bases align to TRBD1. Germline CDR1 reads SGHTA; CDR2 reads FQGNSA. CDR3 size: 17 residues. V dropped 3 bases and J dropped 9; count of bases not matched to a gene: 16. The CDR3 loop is CASSFRDRRGPIREQFF. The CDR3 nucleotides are TGTGCCAGCAGCTTCCGGGACAGGAGGGGTCCGATACGTGAGCAGTTCTTC.